The 27 T cell receptor beta chains given below trace back to one sample, sequenced in a study of blood T cell repertoires in COVID-19. Sequenced by immunoSEQ multiplex PCR; TCRdb stores in-frame clones only, minus some. The sample holds over 150,000 clones; around 82% are singletons and the top ten take around 11%. The specimen sequenced was PBMCs or T cells enriched from blood (not recorded which). All receptors come from a man aged 40-50 years who had recovered from COVID-19.

This clone was seen a few times. The CDR3 loop is CASRGTGVSPLHF. In DNA, the CDR3 is TGCGCCAGCAGAGGGACAGGGGTTTCACCCCTCCACTTT. This chain joins TRBV10-2 and TRBJ1-6, with 10 bases aligning to TRBD1. The trim removed 6 bases at V and 9 bases at J, leaving 2 bases unmatched. From germline, CDR1 is WSHSY and CDR2 SAAADI. The CDR3 spans 13 residues.

The rearrangement uses TRBV6-2 or TRBV6-3 and TRBJ2-7; 10 bases line up with TRBD2. The CDR3 contains 15 residues. V shed 2 bases, J shed 7 bases, and the junction held 8 bases outside the gene matches. CDR1 MNHEY and CDR2 SVGEGT come from the germline V gene. The CDR3 loop reads CASSYRLAGAQEQYF. CDR3 nucleotide sequence: TGTGCCAGCAGTTACCGTCTAGCGGGAGCTCAGGAGCAGTACTTC.

The J gene is TRBJ2-1, the V gene TRBV7-2, with 13 nucleotides matching TRBD2. The germline V gene encodes CDR1 SGHTA and CDR2 FQGNSA. Trimming cost V 7 bases and J 10 bases; bases outside gene matches: 13. CDR3 length equals 16 residues. The CDR3 DNA reads as TGTGCCAGCATCTTCGCAGGACTAGCGGGAGTGGGAGAGCAGTTCTTC. This encodes CASIFAGLAGVGEQFF.

The chain uses TRBV5-4 and TRBJ1-1; TRBD1 might be the D (5 bases). V lost 3 bases and J 3 bases, leaving 15 bases between the germline ends. The CDR3 has 15 amino acids. Germline CDR1 reads SGHNT; CDR2 reads YYREEE (reference sequence). The CDR3: CASSSPQGKYTEAFF. The CDR3 DNA is TGTGCCAGCAGCTCCCCTCAGGGCAAATACACTGAAGCTTTCTTT.

This chain joins TRBV7-2 and TRBJ1-1; 7 positions agree with TRBD1. V shed 5 bases and J 4 bases; nucleotides not matched to a gene: 7. Germline V gene data show CDR1 as SGHTA and CDR2 as FQGNSA. This CDR3 spans 14 amino acids. The CDR3: CASSPLDRVTEAFF. CDR3 in DNA: TGTGCCAGCAGCCCGCTCGACAGGGTCACTGAAGCTTTCTTT.

The rearrangement uses TRBV4-3 and TRBJ2-1, with D possibly TRBD1 on 6 matching bases. The CDR3 is made up of 17 amino acids. The V gene's germline CDR1 is LGHNA and CDR2 YSLEER. V was trimmed by 0 bases and J by 4 bases, leaving 16 bases between them. The CDR3 DNA reads TGCGCCAGCAGCCAAGATGCTCATCCAGGGGCGTACAATGAGCAGTTCTTC. This codes for CASSQDAHPGAYNEQFF.

This clone appeared many times. V usage is TRBV10-3 and J usage is TRBJ1-1; TRBD1 matches 8 bases. The CDR3 has 13 residues. The J segment lost 1 base and the V segment lost 11 bases, leaving 6 bases of the junction unmatched. The germline V gene has CDR1 ENHRY and CDR2 SYGVKD. CDR3 nucleotides: TGTGCCTCTGGGGACAGGAGGAACACTGAAGCTTTCTTT. Its translation: CASGDRRNTEAFF.

This clone occurred once. V and J are TRBV30 and TRBJ2-7; D is perhaps TRBD1 (6 bases). The CDR3 extends over 13 amino acids. Trimming took off 5 bases at V and 1 base at J, with 12 bases between the two ends. Germline V lookup: CDR1 GTSNPN, CDR2 SVGIG (reference sequence). CDR3 region: CAWGQIHSYEQYF. CDR3 DNA sequence: TGTGCCTGGGGACAGATTCATTCCTACGAGCAGTACTTC.

V and J are TRBV6-5 and TRBJ1-5; 10 bases are shared with TRBD1. The length of the CDR3 is 15 residues. Germline lookup yields CDR1 MNHEY and CDR2 SVGAGI. V dropped 5 bases and J dropped 4; count of bases not matched to a gene: 5. The CDR3 nucleotides read TGTGCCAGCAGTAAGGGACAGGGGAGGAATCAGCCCCAGCATTTT. Its translation is CASSKGQGRNQPQHF.

The CDR3: CATSGGATDTQYF. CDR3 nucleotides: TGTGCCACCTCGGGGGGAGCCACAGATACGCAGTATTTT. The chain is built from TRBV24-1 and TRBJ2-3; 7 bases line up with TRBD2. V dropped 9 bases and J dropped 2; count of bases not matched to a gene: 4. The germline gives CDR1 KGHDR, CDR2 SFDVKD. The CDR3 length is 13 residues.

The chain combines TRBV11-1 with TRBJ2-5; a weak D match, TRBD1 (5 bases). V gave up 3 bases and J gave up 5 bases, with 13 bases separating them. This CDR3 contains 14 residues. In germline, CDR1 is SGHAT, CDR2 FQDESV (reference sequence). The CDR3 DNA is TGTGCCAGCAGCTTGTCCCAGGGAACCGAGACCCAGTACTTC. Amino acids: CASSLSQGTETQYF.

The chain couples TRBV13 to TRBJ2-3; maybe TRBD2 (6 bases). The CDR3 length is 14 residues. V lost 7 bases to trimming and J lost 4 bases, with 15 bases between them. Per the germline V gene, CDR1 is PRHDT and CDR2 is FYEKMQ (reference sequence). Written as DNA, the CDR3 is TGTGCCAGCATGGCGATTACGGGAGCAGATACGCAGTATTTT. It specifies CASMAITGADTQYF.

The chain recombines TRBV18 with TRBJ1-3; a weak D match, TRBD1 (5 bases). This CDR3 contains 15 residues. CDR1 is KGHSH and CDR2 is LQKENI in the germline V gene. Trimming left V 0 bases short and J 2 bases short, with 8 bases between. The CDR3 DNA reads as TGTGCCAGCTCACCACCGGGGCATCCTGGAAACACCATATATTTT. As protein: CASSPPGHPGNTIYF.

The chain is built from TRBV12-3 or TRBV12-4 and TRBJ1-1; no firm D call. V shed 5 bases and J shed 7 bases, with 8 bases lying between them. The CDR3 sequence is 11 residues long. The CDR3 loop reads CASSLHSEAFF. The CDR3 DNA reads TGTGCCAGCAGTCTGCACAGTGAAGCTTTCTTT.

A single count supports this clone. This rearrangement joins TRBV2 to TRBJ2-7, with TRBD2 matching 7 bases. CDR3 length equals 16 residues. The V and J ends lost 6 bases and 4 bases, in that order; junction bases with no gene match: 15. The germline gives CDR1 SNHLY, CDR2 FYNNEI. The CDR3 protein is CASSAGAEGRAYEQYF. The CDR3 nucleotides are TGTGCCAGCAGCGCCGGGGCTGAAGGGAGGGCTTACGAGCAGTACTTC.

The CDR3, as DNA: TGTGCCAGCAGCCCCGGACTAGCGCCCTACGAGCAGTACTTC. Residues: CASSPGLAPYEQYF. V and J are TRBV3-1 (or the pseudogene TRBV3-2) and TRBJ2-7, with 9 bases that match TRBD2. This CDR3 has 14 residues. Germline V CDR1 and CDR2: LGHDT, YNNKEL (reference sequence). Trimming removed 4 bases from V and 2 bases from J; junction bases left unmatched: 3.

The V call is TRBV5-1, the J call TRBJ2-1, with D possibly being TRBD2 (6 bases). Per the germline V gene, CDR1 is SGHRS and CDR2 is YFSETQ. V was shortened by 0 bases and J by 0 bases, with 10 bases between the two germline ends. This CDR3 comprises 16 residues. CDR3 loop: CASSLDGSFSYNEQFF. The CDR3 DNA reads as TGCGCCAGCAGCTTGGACGGGAGCTTCTCCTACAATGAGCAGTTCTTC.

V and J are TRBV28 and TRBJ2-1; 9 bases agree with TRBD1. CDR3 length equals 15 residues. V shed 5 bases, J shed 7 bases, and the junction held 9 bases outside the gene matches. Germline lookup yields CDR1 MDHEN and CDR2 SYDVKM. CDR3 nucleotides: TGTGCCAGCAGTCCGGGACAGGGACCGCAGAATGAGCAGTTCTTC. Translation gives CASSPGQGPQNEQFF.

The gene calls are TRBV19 and TRBJ1-1; 9 positions match TRBD1. V was clipped by 7 bases and J by 0 bases; unmatched bases: 15. Germline loops: CDR1 LNHDA, CDR2 SQIVND (reference sequence). This CDR3 contains 18 residues. CDR3 in DNA: TGTGCCAGTACCCCCATGCCGAGGACAGGGGCCATGAACACTGAAGCTTTCTTT. This translates into CASTPMPRTGAMNTEAFF.

The rearrangement joins TRBV5-1 to TRBJ2-1; D is uncertain. The CDR3 spans 15 residues. V lost 0 bases, J lost 4 bases, and 11 bases lay in between. Germline V lookup: CDR1 SGHRS, CDR2 YFSETQ. CDR3 bases: TGCGCCAGCAGCTTGGTGGCAGGCGCTTACAATGAGCAGTTCTTC. This gives the protein CASSLVAGAYNEQFF. Drawing the rest from reference TRBV5-1 and TRBJ2-1, the complete variable domain is KAGVTQTPRYLIKTRGQQVTLSCSPISGHRSVSWYQQTPGQGLQFLFEYFSETQRNKGNFPGRFSGRQFSNSRSEMNVSTLELGDSALYLCASSLVAGAYNEQFFGPGTRLTVL.

J is TRBJ2-1 and V is TRBV24-1; 11 bases agree with TRBD1. V trimming: 3 bases; J trimming: 7 bases; junction bases outside the gene matches: 7. There are 16 residues in the CDR3. Germline CDR1 is KGHDR and CDR2 is SFDVKD. The chain's CDR3 is CATSDTGQGANNEQFF. CDR3 DNA sequence: TGTGCCACCAGTGATACAGGACAGGGGGCAAATAATGAGCAGTTCTTC.

In this sample, this clone turned up once. The chain combines TRBV6-5 with TRBJ1-5; 9 bases are shared with TRBD1. Germline loops: CDR1 MNHEY, CDR2 SVGAGI. The V gene end was trimmed by 7 bases and the J gene end by 3 bases; junction bases not matched to a gene: 4. This CDR3 spans 14 amino acids. In nucleotides, the CDR3 is TGTGCCAGCACTGGGACAGGGTCCAATCAGCCCCAGCATTTT. Translated: CASTGTGSNQPQHF.

This clone was seen a single time. This chain links TRBV28 with TRBJ2-7; TRBD2 agrees at 7 bases. With V trimmed by 3 bases and J by 4 bases, 12 bases remained unmatched. Per germline, CDR1 MDHEN and CDR2 SYDVKM. The CDR3 is 16 residues long. The CDR3 sequence is CASSFPLRERQYEQYF. The DNA for the CDR3 is TGTGCCAGCAGTTTCCCTTTGCGGGAGAGACAATACGAGCAGTACTTC.

V usage is TRBV15 and J usage is TRBJ2-1; D possibly corresponds to TRBD1 (5 bases). Trimming left V 0 bases short and J 1 base short, with 10 bases between. This CDR3 region has 16 residues. Germline V gene data show CDR1 as LNHNV and CDR2 as YYDKDF (reference sequence). This chain's CDR3 is CATSRDRDWSYNEQFF. CDR3 nucleotide sequence: TGTGCCACCAGCAGAGACAGGGATTGGTCCTACAATGAGCAGTTCTTC.

This clone was counted a single time. This sequence joins TRBV6-5 and TRBJ2-5, with 7 bases identical to TRBD2. The germline V gene encodes CDR1 MNHEY and CDR2 SVGAGI. CDR3 length: 11 residues. Trimming removed 7 bases from V and 5 bases from J; junction bases left unmatched: 1. CDR3 coding DNA: TGTGCCAGCATGGGAGGGGAGACCCAGTACTTC. This gives the protein CASMGGETQYF.

The chain is built from TRBV11-1 and TRBJ2-1; D is undetermined. There are 14 residues in the CDR3. V lost 3 bases to trimming and J lost 8 bases, with 14 bases between them. Germline CDR1 and CDR2: SGHAT and FQDESV (reference sequence). The CDR3 loop is CASSLALSSHEQFF. For the CDR3, the DNA is TGTGCCAGCAGCTTGGCTCTCAGTTCGCATGAGCAGTTCTTC.

This chain joins TRBV4-3 and TRBJ2-3, with D possibly matching TRBD2 (6 bases). The CDR3 totals 16 residues. The V gene's germline CDR1 is LGHNA and CDR2 YSLEER. Trimming stripped 3 bases from V and 4 bases from J, with 17 bases between. CDR3 coding DNA: TGCGCCAGCAGCCACGGTTCGGGAGTTTTCTCAGATACGCAGTATTTT. Translation: CASSHGSGVFSDTQYF.